This TCR beta chain was found in a study of T cell responses to AZD1222 COVID-19 vaccine. The table came from immunoSEQ multiplex PCR; TCRdb's copy has only in-frame clones and leaves some out. The sample contains approximately 180,000 clones, around 90% of which appear only once. This clone was observed once. Its target is not known. Notes on the study in general: It should be noted that donors were predominantly white British and more often female, and clonal diversity was possibly underestimated.

This CDR3 comprises 15 residues. CDR1 MDHEN and CDR2 SYDVKM come from the germline V gene. The V and J ends lost 5 bases and 6 bases, in that order; junction bases with no gene match: 9. This sample comprised peripheral blood, obtained on day 0 of AZD1222 vaccination. This clonotype was sampled from an adult in good health. The V call is TRBV28, the J call TRBJ2-3; TRBD2 matches at 9 bases. The CDR3 DNA follows: TGTGCCAGCAGTCCGGGATCTAGCGGGGTGGATACGCAGTATTTT. Its translation: CASSPGSSGVDTQYF. The full variable domain, with the rest looked up from reference TRBV28 and TRBJ2-3, is DVKVTQSSRYLVKRTGEKVFLECVQDMDHENMFWYRQDPGLGLRLIYFSYDVKMKEKGDIPEGYSVSREKKERFSLILESASTNQTSMYLCASSPGSSGVDTQYFGPGTRLTVL.